This T cell receptor (beta chain) originates from a study of blood T cell repertoires in COVID-19 (dated by TCRdb to about 2020). As for the study more broadly: Samples covering the acute and convalescent phases of COVID-19 were provided by collaborators in the United States, Italy and Spain. Where available, HLA class I and class II types were obtained from metadata supplied by the sample provider rather than from assay-based typing. The samples were drawn from two sources: the first 160 participants of the ongoing ImmuneRACE study, and 1,000 to 1,500 subjects contributed by 6 global collaborators. Deeply sampled blood TCRbeta repertoires from subjects exposed to, actively infected with, or recovered from COVID-19 were included in the dataset. The repertoires were made available in a free public database intended to serve as a resource for research on the immune response to SARS-CoV-2. The material from the prospective study consisted of cDNA or gDNA derived from T cells, B-cell-depleted T cells, or PBMCs. A de-identified subject ID, COVID-19 status, age in years and sex were almost always included in the sample metadata. Overall study outcomes, separate from this receptor: The quantity of clinical and demographic metadata differed by source and by participant and was supplied without curation.

Its CDR3 holds 12 amino acids, cysteine through phenylalanine. Kept here is only the CDR3 DNA, which spans 36 bases and is read in frame from base 1. The germline V gene sets CDR1 to SGHDT and CDR2 to YYEEEE. Deletion took 4 bases off V and 2 bases off J, with a span of 7 bases between the germline ends. A remark on this clone: Its antigen remains unidentified. Base qualities are not at hand, and no much larger clone is one base apart.

The immunoSEQ Assay, a bias-controlled multiplex PCR, was used to amplify TCRbeta CDR3 regions from genomic DNA. The paper's data handling went like this. The number of nucleated cells in each sample was estimated by amplification of reference gene primers within the assay. To quantify the absolute abundance of each unique TCRbeta CDR3 rearrangement, sequence reads were collapsed and filtered. For each sample, productive Simpson clonality was calculated as the square root of Simpson's diversity index over productive rearrangements. The clones in this table, taken by TCRdb from immuneACCESS, are in-frame only. Not every clone is retained; where verified, under half of the shortfall comes from an unresolved V gene, and the cause of the rest is unknown. V, J and clone size are those of that table, while D and trimming were read from the DNA. In all, the sample holds some 460,000 clones, and about 89% of those were seen once. Approximately 4.3% of the sample rests with the top ten.

Whole blood was collected in K2EDTA tubes by collaborating institutions according to the institutions' own protocols. For TCRbeta analysis, collaborators shipped samples as frozen whole blood, isolated PBMCs, or DNA extracted from either of those sample types. The sequenced sample consisted of peripheral blood. This receptor was identified in a woman aged 25 to 39 with acute or convalescent COVID-19. This chain joins TRBV5-6 to TRBJ2-7; a tentative D match to TRBD1 spans 5 bases. The nucleotide sequence reads TGTGCCAGCAGCCTGACAGCCTACGAGCAGTACTTC. This sequence encodes CASSLTAYEQYF.